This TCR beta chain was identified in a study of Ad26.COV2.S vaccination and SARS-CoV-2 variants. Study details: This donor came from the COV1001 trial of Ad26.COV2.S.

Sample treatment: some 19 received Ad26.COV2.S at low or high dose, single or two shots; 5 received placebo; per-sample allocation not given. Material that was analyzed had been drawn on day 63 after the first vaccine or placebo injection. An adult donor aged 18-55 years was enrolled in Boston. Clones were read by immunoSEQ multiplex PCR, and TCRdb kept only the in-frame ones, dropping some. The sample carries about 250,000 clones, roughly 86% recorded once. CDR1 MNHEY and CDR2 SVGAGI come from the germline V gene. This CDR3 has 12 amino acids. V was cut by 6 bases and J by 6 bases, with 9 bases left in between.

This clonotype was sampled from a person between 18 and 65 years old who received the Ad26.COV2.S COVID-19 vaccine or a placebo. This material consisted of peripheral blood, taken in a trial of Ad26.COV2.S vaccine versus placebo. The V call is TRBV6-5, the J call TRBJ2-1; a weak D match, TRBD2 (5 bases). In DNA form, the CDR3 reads TGTGCCAGCAGCGCACTAGGCAATGAGCAGTTCTTC. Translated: CASSALGNEQFF.